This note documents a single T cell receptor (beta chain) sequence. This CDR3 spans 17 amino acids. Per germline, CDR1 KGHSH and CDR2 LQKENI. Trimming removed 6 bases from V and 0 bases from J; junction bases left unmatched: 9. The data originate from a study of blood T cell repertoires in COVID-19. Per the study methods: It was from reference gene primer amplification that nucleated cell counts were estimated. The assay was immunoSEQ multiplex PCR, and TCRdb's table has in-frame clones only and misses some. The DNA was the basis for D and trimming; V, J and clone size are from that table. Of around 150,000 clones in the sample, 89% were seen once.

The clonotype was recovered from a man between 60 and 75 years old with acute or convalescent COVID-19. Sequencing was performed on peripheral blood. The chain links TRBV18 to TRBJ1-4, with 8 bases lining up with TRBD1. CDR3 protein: CASSSQGGTATNEKLFF. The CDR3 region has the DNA TGTGCCAGCTCGTCACAGGGGGGGACCGCAACTAATGAAAAACTGTTTTTT.